Given below is one T cell receptor (beta chain) in context. Original data processing: For nucleated cells, counts were estimated from reference gene primer amplification. Sequencing used immunoSEQ multiplex PCR; TCRdb keeps in-frame clones, though not all of them. Clonal size and the V and J genes are those of that table, whereas D and trimming came from the DNA. The sample lists roughly 280,000 clones; 88% were seen once. This entry is derived from a study of blood T cell repertoires in COVID-19. On the study more broadly: PBMCs, B-cell-depleted T cells, or T cells provided the cDNA or gDNA that made up the material.

Losses at the gene ends were 0 bases for V and 14 bases for J; bases not matched to a gene: 33. CDR3 length: 22 amino acids. CDR1 is SGHRS, CDR2 YFSETQ, per germline. Seattle researchers signed up patients amid active infection and tracked them longitudinally. The chain carries TRBV5-1 and TRBJ2-1, with 9 bases that match TRBD2. The receptor's source is a woman aged 25-40 years with COVID-19, enrolled during active disease. Source material: peripheral blood. CDR3 coding DNA: TGCGCCAGCAGCTTGGGGGGCCCGGAGGGTCGCTTTGGTACTAGCGGGCCCACCAGGGAGTTCTTC. It yields the protein CASSLGGPEGRFGTSGPTREFF.